This T cell receptor beta chain appears in the sequencing data of a study of response to subunit inactivated influenza vaccine. TCRdb independently ran MiXCR on the RT-PCR reads; one entry per CDR3 protein. The sample shows roughly 500,000 distinct CDR3 sequences, 16% of them seen only once. The length of the CDR3 is 17 residues. Looked up from germline, CDR1 is MNHEY and CDR2 is SVGEGT. V was trimmed by 5 bases and J by 7 bases, leaving 26 bases between them. This clonotype was picked up a small number of times. Its specificity is unknown. Broader study findings: That few new T cells are recruited by each seasonal influenza vaccination was the authors' suggestion.

The chain employs TRBV6-2 or TRBV6-3 and TRBJ1-2; D gene ambiguous. The sequence derives from a man aged 45-69 years who received an inactivated influenza vaccine. Sequencing was performed on CD4+ T cells sorted from PBMCs, taken around 25 months after vaccination. This chain's CDR3 is CASSDNLHLSQAGGYTF. The CDR3 DNA is TGTGCCAGCAGTGATAACTTACACCTTTCGCAAGCGGGTGGCTACACCTTC.